Listed below are T cell receptor beta chains from one sample, sequenced in a study of T cells in Graves' hyperthyroidism and ophthalmopathy. One entry per CDR3 protein results from TCRdb running MiXCR on the multiplex PCR reads. The table lists 240,000 or so distinct CDR3 sequences, about 15% of them singletons. Sequenced sample: blood. These receptor sequences come from a woman aged 18-29 years with Graves' ophthalmopathy. The CDR3 runs from the conserved cysteine through the conserved F or W. The D gene is left open where the match is weak. Expanded clones are given a class, and other clones once, few, many or no size at all.

D: TRBD1; V: TRBV29-1; size: many; J: TRBJ2-2; DNA: TGCAGCACCCTGACAGGGGGGAGATCCGGGGAGCTGTTTTTT; CDR3: CSTLTGGRSGELFF
D: .; V: TRBV10-3; size: many; J: TRBJ1-1; DNA: TGTGCCATCAGTGAGTCGGGGGGGCAGGACACTGAAGCTTTCTTT; CDR3: CAISESGGQDTEAFF
D: .; V: TRBV3-1; size: many; J: TRBJ1-1; DNA: TGTGCCAGCAGCCAAGATTTTGGGGCGGCTGAAGCTTTCTTT; CDR3: CASSQDFGAAEAFF
D: .; V: TRBV30; size: many; J: TRBJ1-1; DNA: TGTGCCTGGGCCCAAGAGAACACTGAAGCTTTCTTT; CDR3: CAWAQENTEAFF
D: .; V: TRBV27; size: many; J: TRBJ1-1; DNA: TGTGCCAGCAGTTTATGGGAGGCTTCGACTGAAGCTTTCTTT; CDR3: CASSLWEASTEAFF
D: .; V: TRBV9; size: many; J: TRBJ2-1; DNA: TGTGCCAGCAGCGATAAAGATATAGGGGGCTCCTACAATGAGCAGTTCTTC; CDR3: CASSDKDIGGSYNEQFF
D: TRBD1; V: TRBV11-2; size: many; J: TRBJ2-5; DNA: TGTGCCAGCAGCGGGGGCCTAACAGGGGGGCAAGAGACCCAGTACTTC; CDR3: CASSGGLTGGQETQYF
D: TRBD1; V: TRBV6-1; size: many; J: TRBJ1-1; DNA: TGTGCCAGCAGTGAAATTCGTTGGTGGGACAGAGCGAACACTGAAGCTTTCTTT; CDR3: CASSEIRWWDRANTEAFF
D: TRBD1; V: TRBV18; size: .; J: TRBJ2-7; DNA: TGTGCCAGCTCACCACAGGGGGCCGACTCCTACGAGCAGTACTTC; CDR3: CASSPQGADSYEQYF
D: .; V: TRBV28; size: many; J: TRBJ1-2; DNA: TGTGCCAGCAGCACACTTACCCCCTTACAGATCACCTTC; CDR3: CASSTLTPLQITF
D: TRBD2; V: TRBV4-3; size: many; J: TRBJ2-3; DNA: TGCGCCAGCAGCCAAGGGACTAGCTCGGATACGCAGTATTTT; CDR3: CASSQGTSSDTQYF
D: TRBD2; V: TRBV27; size: many; J: TRBJ2-2; DNA: TGTGGTACGAAGTCGCGGCTAGCGGGAGATTGGACCGGGGAGCTGTTTTTT; CDR3: CGTKSRLAGDWTGELFF
D: .; V: TRBV14; size: many; J: TRBJ2-7; DNA: TGTGCCAGCAGCCGACCTTCCGGGACTCCATACGAGCAGTACTTC; CDR3: CASSRPSGTPYEQYF
D: .; V: TRBV20-1; size: many; J: TRBJ1-1; DNA: TGCAGTGCTAGTCCCCTGAACACTGAAGCTTTCTTT; CDR3: CSASPLNTEAFF
D: TRBD1; V: TRBV7-3; size: many; J: TRBJ2-5; DNA: TGTGCCAGCAGCTCTCACCGGGACAGCGAGACCCAGTACTTC; CDR3: CASSSHRDSETQYF
D: .; V: TRBV3-1; size: many; J: TRBJ1-5; DNA: TGTGCCAGCAGCCAGGGGATGGGCAATCAGCCCCAGCATTTT; CDR3: CASSQGMGNQPQHF
D: .; V: TRBV28; size: .; J: TRBJ1-3; DNA: TGTGCCAGCAGTTCGACAGGTGGGAACACCATATATTTT; CDR3: CASSSTGGNTIYF
D: TRBD1; V: TRBV28; size: .; J: TRBJ2-1; DNA: TGTGCCAGCAGTGGGGCAGGGGGCTCCACCTCCTACAATGAGCAGTTCTTC; CDR3: CASSGAGGSTSYNEQFF
D: TRBD1; V: TRBV11-2; size: many; J: TRBJ2-3; DNA: TGTGCCAGCAGCTTAGGAGGGGGCGGGACAGATACGCAGTATTTT; CDR3: CASSLGGGGTDTQYF
D: TRBD1; V: TRBV6-2/TRBV6-3; size: many; J: TRBJ1-2; DNA: TGTGCCAGCACTCCGACAGGGGGAGGCGGCTACACCTTC; CDR3: CASTPTGGGGYTF
D: TRBD1; V: TRBV11-3; size: many; J: TRBJ2-1; DNA: TGTGCCAGCAGCCGCGACAGGGGAAGCTACAATGAGCAGTTCTTC; CDR3: CASSRDRGSYNEQFF
D: .; V: TRBV2; size: many; J: TRBJ1-3; DNA: TGTGCCAGCAGTGAAGCTCCCAATGGAAACACCATATATTTT; CDR3: CASSEAPNGNTIYF
D: .; V: TRBV6-2/TRBV6-3; size: few; J: TRBJ1-5; DNA: TGTGCCAGCATTAGAGAGGGGAACAATCAGCCCCAGCATTTT; CDR3: CASIREGNNQPQHF